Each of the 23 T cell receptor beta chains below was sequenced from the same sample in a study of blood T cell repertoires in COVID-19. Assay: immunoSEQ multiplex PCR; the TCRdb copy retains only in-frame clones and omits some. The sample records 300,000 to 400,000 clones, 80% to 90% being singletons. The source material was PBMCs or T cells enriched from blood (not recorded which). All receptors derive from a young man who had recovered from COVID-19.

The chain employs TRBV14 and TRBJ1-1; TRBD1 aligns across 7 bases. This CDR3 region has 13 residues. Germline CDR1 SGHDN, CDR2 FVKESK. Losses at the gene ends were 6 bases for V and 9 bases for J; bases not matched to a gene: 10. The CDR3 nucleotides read TGTGCCAGCAGTTCTGACAGGGTCTCTAAAGCTTTCTTT. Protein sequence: CASSSDRVSKAFF.

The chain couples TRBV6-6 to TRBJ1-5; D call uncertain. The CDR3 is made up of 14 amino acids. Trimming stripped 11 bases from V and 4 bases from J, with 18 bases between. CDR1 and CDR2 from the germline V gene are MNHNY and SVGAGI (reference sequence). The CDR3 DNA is TGTGCCTCCACAAGCGGAAGCTATAATCAGCCCCAGCATTTT. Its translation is CASTSGSYNQPQHF.

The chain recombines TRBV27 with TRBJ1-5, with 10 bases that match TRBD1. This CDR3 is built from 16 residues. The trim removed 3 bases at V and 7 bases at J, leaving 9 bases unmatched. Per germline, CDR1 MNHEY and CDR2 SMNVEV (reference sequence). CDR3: CASSLGDRGRGQPQHF. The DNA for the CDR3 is TGTGCCAGCAGTTTGGGCGACAGGGGGCGAGGACAGCCCCAGCATTTT.

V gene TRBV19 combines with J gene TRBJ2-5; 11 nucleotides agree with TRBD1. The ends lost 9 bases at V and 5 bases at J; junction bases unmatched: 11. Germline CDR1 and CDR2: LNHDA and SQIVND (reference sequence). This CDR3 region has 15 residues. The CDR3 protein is CASKRTGGAAETQYF. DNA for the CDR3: TGTGCCAGCAAACGGACAGGGGGCGCGGCGGAGACCCAGTACTTC. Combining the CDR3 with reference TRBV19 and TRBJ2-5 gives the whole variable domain DGGITQSPKYLFRKEGQNVTLSCEQNLNHDAMYWYRQDPGQGLRLIYYSQIVNDFQKGDIAEGYSVSREKKESFPLTVTSAQKNPTAFYLCASKRTGGAAETQYFGPGTRLLVL.

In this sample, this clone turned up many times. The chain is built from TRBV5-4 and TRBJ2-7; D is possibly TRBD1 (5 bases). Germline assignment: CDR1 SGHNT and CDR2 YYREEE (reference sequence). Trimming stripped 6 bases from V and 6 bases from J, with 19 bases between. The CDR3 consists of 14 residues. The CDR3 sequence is CASTIDSALSEQYF. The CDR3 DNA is TGTGCCAGCACCATAGACAGTGCTTTAAGCGAGCAGTACTTC.

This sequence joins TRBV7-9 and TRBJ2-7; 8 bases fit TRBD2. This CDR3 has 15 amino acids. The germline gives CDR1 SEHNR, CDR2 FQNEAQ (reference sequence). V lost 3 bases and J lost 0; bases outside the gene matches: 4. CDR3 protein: CASSFSGGYSYEQYF. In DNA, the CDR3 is TGTGCCAGCAGCTTCAGCGGGGGTTACTCCTACGAGCAGTACTTC.

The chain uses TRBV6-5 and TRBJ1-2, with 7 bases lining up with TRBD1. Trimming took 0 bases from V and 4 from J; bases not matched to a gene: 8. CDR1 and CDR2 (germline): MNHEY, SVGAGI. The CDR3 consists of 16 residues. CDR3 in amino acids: CASSYSSAGGVYGYTF. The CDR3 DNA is TGTGCCAGCAGTTACTCCTCGGCAGGGGGTGTCTATGGCTACACCTTC.

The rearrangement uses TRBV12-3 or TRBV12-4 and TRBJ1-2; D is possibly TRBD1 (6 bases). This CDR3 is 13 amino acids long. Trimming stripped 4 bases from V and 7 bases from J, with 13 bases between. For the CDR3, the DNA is TGTGCCAGCAGTTCCGGGGCAGGGGCTGGCTACACCTTC. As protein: CASSSGAGAGYTF.

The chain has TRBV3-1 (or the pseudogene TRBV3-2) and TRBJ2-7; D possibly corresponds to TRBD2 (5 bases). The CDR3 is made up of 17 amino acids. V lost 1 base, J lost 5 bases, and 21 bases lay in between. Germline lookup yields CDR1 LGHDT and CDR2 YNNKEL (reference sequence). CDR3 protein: CASSQGASTRLWHEQYF. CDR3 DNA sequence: TGTGCCAGCAGCCAAGGGGCTAGCACCCGCCTTTGGCACGAGCAGTACTTC.

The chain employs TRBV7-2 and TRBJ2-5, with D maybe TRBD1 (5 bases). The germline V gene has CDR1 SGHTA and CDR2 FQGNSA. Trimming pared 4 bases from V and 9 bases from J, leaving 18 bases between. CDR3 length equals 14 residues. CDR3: CASSSHTSWGAQYF. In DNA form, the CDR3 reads TGTGCCAGCAGCTCCCACACGTCATGGGGCGCCCAGTACTTC. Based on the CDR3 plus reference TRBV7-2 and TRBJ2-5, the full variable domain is GAGVSQSPSNKVTEKGKDVELRCDPISGHTALYWYRQSLGQGLEFLIYFQGNSAPDKSGLPSDRFSAERTGGSVSTLTIQRTQQEDSAVYLCASSSHTSWGAQYFGPGTRLLVL.

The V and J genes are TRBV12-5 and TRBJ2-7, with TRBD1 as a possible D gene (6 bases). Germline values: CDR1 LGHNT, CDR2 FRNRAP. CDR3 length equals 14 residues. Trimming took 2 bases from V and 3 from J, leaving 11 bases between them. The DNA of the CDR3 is TGTGCTAGTGGTTTGTTAGGACAGAGCTACGAGCAGTACTTC. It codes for CASGLLGQSYEQYF.

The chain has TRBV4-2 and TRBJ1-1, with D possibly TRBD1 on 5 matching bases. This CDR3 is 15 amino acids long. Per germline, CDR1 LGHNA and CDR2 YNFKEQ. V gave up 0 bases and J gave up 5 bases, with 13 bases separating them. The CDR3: CASSQEARVGTEAFF. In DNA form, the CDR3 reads TGTGCCAGCAGCCAAGAGGCCAGGGTGGGGACTGAAGCTTTCTTT.

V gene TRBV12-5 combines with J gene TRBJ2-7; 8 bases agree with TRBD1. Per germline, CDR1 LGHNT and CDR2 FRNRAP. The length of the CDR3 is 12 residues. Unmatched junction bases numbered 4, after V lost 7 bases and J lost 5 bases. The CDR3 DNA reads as TGTGCTAGTGCACAGGGGGAGAACGAGCAGTACTTC. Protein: CASAQGENEQYF.

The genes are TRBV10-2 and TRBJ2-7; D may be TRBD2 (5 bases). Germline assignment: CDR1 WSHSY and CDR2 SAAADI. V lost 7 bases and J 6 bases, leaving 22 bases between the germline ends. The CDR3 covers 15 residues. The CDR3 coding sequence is TGCGCCAGCATAGAGCGGTCCGAGAGTCGGAGCGAGCAGTACTTC. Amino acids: CASIERSESRSEQYF.

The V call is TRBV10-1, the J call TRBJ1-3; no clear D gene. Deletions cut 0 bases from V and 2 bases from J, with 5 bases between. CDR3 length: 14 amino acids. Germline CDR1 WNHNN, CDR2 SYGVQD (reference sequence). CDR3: CASSESAAGNTIYF. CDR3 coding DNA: TGCGCCAGCAGTGAGTCGGCCGCTGGAAACACCATATATTTT.

The CDR3 sequence is CASSFTGTDTQYF. The CDR3 bases are TGTGCCAGCAGCTTCACAGGCACAGATACGCAGTATTTT. V usage is TRBV11-3 and J usage is TRBJ2-3; D remains ambiguous. This CDR3 has 13 amino acids. V was pared by 3 bases and J by 1 base, with 5 bases between. Germline values: CDR1 SGHNT, CDR2 YENEEA.

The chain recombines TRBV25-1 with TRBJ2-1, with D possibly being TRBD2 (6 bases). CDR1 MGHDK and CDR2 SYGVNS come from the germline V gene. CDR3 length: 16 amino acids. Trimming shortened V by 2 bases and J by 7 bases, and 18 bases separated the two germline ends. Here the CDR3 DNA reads TGTGCCAGCAGTGAACCCCTGGGCGGGGTACCTAATGAGCAGTTCTTC. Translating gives CASSEPLGGVPNEQFF.

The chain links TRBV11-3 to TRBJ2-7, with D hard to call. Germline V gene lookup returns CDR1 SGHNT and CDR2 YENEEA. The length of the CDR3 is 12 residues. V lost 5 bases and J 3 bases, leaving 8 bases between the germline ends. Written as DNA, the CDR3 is TGTGCCAGCAGCCCCCTATACTACGAGCAGTACTTC. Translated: CASSPLYYEQYF. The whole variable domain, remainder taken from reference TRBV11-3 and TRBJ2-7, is EAGVVQSPRYKIIEKKQPVAFWCNPISGHNTLYWYLQNLGQGPELLIRYENEEAVDDSQLPKDRFSAERLKGVDSTLKIQPAELGDSAVYLCASSPLYYEQYFGPGTRLTVT.

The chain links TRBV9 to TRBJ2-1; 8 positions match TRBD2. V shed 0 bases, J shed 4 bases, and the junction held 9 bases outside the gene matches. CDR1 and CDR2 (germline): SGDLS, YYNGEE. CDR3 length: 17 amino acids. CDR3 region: CASSVGRGAPDYNEQFF. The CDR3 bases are TGTGCCAGCAGCGTAGGGCGGGGGGCCCCTGATTACAATGAGCAGTTCTTC.

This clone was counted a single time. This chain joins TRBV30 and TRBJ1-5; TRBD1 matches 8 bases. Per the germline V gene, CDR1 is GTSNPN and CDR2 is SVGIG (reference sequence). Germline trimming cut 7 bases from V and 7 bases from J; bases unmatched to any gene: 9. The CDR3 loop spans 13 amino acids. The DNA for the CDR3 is TGTGCCTACTCTCAGGGGGCGATGCAGCCCCAGCATTTT. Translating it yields CAYSQGAMQPQHF.

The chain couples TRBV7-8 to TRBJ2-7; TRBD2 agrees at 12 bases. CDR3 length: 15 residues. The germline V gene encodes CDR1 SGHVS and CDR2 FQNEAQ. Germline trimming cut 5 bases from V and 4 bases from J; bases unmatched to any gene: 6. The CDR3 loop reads CASSQTSGGQYEQYF. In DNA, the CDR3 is TGTGCCAGCAGCCAGACTAGCGGGGGCCAATACGAGCAGTACTTC.

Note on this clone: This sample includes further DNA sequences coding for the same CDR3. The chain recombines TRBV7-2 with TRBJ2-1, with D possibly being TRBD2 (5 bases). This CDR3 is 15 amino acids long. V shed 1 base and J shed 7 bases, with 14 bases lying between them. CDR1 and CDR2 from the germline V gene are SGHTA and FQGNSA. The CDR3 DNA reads TGTGCCAGCAGCTTAGTCGCGGGCCGGGGAAATGAGCAGTTCTTC. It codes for CASSLVAGRGNEQFF.

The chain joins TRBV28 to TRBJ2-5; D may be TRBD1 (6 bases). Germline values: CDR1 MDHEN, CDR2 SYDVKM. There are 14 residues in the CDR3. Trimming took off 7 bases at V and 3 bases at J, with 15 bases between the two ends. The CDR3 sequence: CASTIQGGEETQYF. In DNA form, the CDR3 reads TGTGCCAGCACTATACAGGGTGGGGAAGAGACCCAGTACTTC.